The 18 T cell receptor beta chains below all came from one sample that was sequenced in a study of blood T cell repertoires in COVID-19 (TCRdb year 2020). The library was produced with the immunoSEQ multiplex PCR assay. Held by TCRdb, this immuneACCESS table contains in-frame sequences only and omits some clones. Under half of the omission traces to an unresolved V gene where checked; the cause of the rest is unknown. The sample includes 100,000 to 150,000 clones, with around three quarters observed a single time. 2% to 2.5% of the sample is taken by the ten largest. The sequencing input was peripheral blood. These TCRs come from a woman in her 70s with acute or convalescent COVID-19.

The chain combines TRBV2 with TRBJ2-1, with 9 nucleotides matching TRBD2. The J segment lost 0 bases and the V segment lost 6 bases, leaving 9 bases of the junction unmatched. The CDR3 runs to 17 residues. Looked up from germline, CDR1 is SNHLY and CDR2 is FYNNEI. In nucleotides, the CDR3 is TGTGCCAGCAGAGACCCTAGCGGGACGAGCTCCTACAATGAGCAGTTCTTC. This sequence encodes CASRDPSGTSSYNEQFF.

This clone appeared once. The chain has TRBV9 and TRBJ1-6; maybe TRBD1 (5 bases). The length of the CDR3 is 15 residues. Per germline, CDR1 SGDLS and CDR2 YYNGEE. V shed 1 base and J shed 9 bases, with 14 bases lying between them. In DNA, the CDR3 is TGTGCCAGCAGCGTACGACCCACGGGGGGTTCACCCCTCCACTTT. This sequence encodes CASSVRPTGGSPLHF.

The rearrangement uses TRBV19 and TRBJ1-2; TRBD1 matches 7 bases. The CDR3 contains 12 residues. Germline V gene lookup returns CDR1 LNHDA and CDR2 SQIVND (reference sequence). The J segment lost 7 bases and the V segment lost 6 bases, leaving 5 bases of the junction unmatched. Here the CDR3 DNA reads TGTGCCAGTAGCAACAGGGGAACTGGCTACACCTTC. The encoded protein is CASSNRGTGYTF.

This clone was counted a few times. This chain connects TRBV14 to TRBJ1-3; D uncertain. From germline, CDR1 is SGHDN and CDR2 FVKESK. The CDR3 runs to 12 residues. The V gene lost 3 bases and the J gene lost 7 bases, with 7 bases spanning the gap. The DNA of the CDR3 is TGTGCCAGCAGCCATCTACGGAACACCATATATTTT. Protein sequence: CASSHLRNTIYF.

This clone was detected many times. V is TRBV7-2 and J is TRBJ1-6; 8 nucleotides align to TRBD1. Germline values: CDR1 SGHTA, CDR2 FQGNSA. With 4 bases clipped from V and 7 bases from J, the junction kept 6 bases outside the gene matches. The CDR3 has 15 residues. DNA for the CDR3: TGTGCCAGCAGCTCCGACAGGGGTACGAATTCACCCCTCCACTTT. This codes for CASSSDRGTNSPLHF. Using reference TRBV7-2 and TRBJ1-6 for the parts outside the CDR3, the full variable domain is GAGVSQSPSNKVTEKGKDVELRCDPISGHTALYWYRQSLGQGLEFLIYFQGNSAPDKSGLPSDRFSAERTGGSVSTLTIQRTQQEDSAVYLCASSSDRGTNSPLHFGNGTRLTVT.

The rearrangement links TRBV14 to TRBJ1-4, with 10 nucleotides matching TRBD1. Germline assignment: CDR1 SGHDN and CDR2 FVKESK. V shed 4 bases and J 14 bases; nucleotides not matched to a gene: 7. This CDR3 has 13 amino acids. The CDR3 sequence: CASSLLTGGKLFF. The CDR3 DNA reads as TGTGCCAGCAGCCTACTGACAGGGGGCAAGCTGTTTTTT.

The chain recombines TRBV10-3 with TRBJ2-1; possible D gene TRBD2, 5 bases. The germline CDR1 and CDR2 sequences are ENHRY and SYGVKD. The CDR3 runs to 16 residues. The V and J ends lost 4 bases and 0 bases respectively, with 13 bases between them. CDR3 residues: CAISVNKGSSYNEQFF. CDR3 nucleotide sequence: TGTGCCATCAGTGTGAATAAAGGGAGCTCCTACAATGAGCAGTTCTTC.

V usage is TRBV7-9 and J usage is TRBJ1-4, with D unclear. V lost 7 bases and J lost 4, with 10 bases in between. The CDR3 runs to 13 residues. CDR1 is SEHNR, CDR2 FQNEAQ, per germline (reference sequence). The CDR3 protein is CASIGVVNEKLFF. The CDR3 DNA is TGTGCCAGCATCGGGGTGGTTAATGAAAAACTGTTTTTT. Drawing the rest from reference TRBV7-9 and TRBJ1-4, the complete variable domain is DTGVSQNPRHKITKRGQNVTFRCDPISEHNRLYWYRQTLGQGPEFLTYFQNEAQLEKSRLLSDRFSAERPKGSFSTLEIQRTEQGDSAMYLCASIGVVNEKLFFGSGTQLSVL.

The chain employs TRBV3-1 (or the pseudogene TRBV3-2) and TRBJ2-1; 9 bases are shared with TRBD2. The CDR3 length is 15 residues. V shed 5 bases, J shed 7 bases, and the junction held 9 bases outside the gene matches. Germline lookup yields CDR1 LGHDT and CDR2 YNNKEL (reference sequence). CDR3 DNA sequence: TGTGCCAGCAGCTCCCGGGTAGCGGGAGCAAATGAGCAGTTCTTC. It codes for CASSSRVAGANEQFF.

The CDR3 here is CASSNYGDTQYF. For the CDR3, the DNA is TGTGCCAGCTCAAACTACGGAGATACGCAGTATTTT. The chain joins TRBV18 to TRBJ2-3; the D is unclear. CDR3 length: 12 amino acids. V shed 5 bases and J shed 5 bases, with 8 bases lying between them. The germline V gene encodes CDR1 KGHSH and CDR2 LQKENI. Full variable domain (remainder filled in from reference TRBV18 and TRBJ2-3): NAGVMQNPRHLVRRRGQEARLRCSPMKGHSHVYWYRQLPEEGLKFMVYLQKENIIDESGMPKERFSAEFPKEGPSILRIQQVVRGDSAAYFCASSNYGDTQYFGPGTRLTVL.

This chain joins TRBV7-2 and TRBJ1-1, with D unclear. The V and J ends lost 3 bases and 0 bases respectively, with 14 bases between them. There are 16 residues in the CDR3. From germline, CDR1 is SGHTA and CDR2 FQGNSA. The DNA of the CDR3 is TGTGCCAGCAGCTTGGTCTTGGGAGCCATGAACACTGAAGCTTTCTTT. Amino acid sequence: CASSLVLGAMNTEAFF.

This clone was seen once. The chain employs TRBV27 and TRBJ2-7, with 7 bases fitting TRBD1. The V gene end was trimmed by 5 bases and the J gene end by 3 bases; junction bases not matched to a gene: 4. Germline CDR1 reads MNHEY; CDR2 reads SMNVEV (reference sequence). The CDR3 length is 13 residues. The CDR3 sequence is CASSPWDSYEQYF. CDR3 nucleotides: TGTGCCAGCAGTCCCTGGGACAGCTACGAGCAGTACTTC.

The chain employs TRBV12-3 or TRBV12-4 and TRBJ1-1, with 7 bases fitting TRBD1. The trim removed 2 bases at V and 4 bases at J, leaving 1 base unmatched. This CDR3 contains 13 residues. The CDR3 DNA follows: TGTGCCAGCAGTTTAAGACAGGGCACTGAAGCTTTCTTT. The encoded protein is CASSLRQGTEAFF.

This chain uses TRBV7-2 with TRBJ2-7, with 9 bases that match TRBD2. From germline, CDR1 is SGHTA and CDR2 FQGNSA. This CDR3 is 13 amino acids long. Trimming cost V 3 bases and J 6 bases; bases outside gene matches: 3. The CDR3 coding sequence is TGTGCCAGCAGCTTGACTAGCGGCCGCGAGCAGTACTTC. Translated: CASSLTSGREQYF. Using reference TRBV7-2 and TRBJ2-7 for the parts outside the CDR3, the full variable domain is GAGVSQSPSNKVTEKGKDVELRCDPISGHTALYWYRQSLGQGLEFLIYFQGNSAPDKSGLPSDRFSAERTGGSVSTLTIQRTQQEDSAVYLCASSLTSGREQYFGPGTRLTVT.

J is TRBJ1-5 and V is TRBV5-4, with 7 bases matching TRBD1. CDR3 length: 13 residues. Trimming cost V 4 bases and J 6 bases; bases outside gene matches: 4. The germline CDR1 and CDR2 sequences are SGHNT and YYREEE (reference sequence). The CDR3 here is CASSSQGGQPQHF. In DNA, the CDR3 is TGTGCCAGCAGCAGCCAGGGGGGTCAGCCCCAGCATTTT.

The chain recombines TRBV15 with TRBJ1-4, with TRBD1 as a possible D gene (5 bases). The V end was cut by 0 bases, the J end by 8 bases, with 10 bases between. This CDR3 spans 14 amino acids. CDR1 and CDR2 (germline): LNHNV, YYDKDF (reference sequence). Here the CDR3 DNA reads TGTGCCACCAGCAGAGATCAGGGCTTAGAAAAACTGTTTTTT. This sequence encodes CATSRDQGLEKLFF.

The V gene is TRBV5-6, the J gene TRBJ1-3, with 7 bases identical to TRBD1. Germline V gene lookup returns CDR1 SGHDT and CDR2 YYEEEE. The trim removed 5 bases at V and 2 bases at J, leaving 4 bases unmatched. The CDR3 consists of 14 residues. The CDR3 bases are TGTGCCAGCAGGTTGACAGGGCCTGGAAACACCATATATTTT. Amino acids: CASRLTGPGNTIYF.

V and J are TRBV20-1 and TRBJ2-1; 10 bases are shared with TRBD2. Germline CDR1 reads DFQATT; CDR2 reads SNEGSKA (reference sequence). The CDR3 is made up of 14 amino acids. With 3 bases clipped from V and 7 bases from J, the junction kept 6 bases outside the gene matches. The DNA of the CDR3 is TGCAGTGCTAGTCTACTAGCGGGACCTAATGAGCAGTTCTTC. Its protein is CSASLLAGPNEQFF.